Shown below are 17 T cell receptor beta chains from a single sample sequenced in a study of T cell responses to AZD1222 COVID-19 vaccine. TCRdb's table, derived via immunoSEQ multiplex PCR, lists solely in-frame clones and lacks some. The table records about 100,000 clones, just under 90% of them present only once. The sample consisted of peripheral blood, taken on day 0 of AZD1222 vaccination. These receptors were collected from an adult in good health.

The CDR3 is CASSGQAGNTEAFF. The DNA for the CDR3 is TGCGCCAGCAGCGGACAGGCAGGGAACACTGAAGCTTTCTTT. The rearrangement links TRBV10-1 to TRBJ1-1; 7 positions agree with TRBD1. Looked up from germline, CDR1 is WNHNN and CDR2 is SYGVQD (reference sequence). V was clipped by 6 bases and J by 1 base; unmatched bases: 5. There are 14 residues in the CDR3.

The genes are TRBV6-4 and TRBJ2-2; no clear D. The CDR3 covers 15 residues. The germline gives CDR1 MRHNA, CDR2 SNTAGT. The V and J ends lost 3 bases and 6 bases respectively, with 14 bases between them. The CDR3 sequence: CASSDIYRRPGELFF. CDR3 in DNA: TGTGCCAGCAGTGATATTTACAGAAGGCCCGGGGAGCTGTTTTTT.

The chain joins TRBV9 to TRBJ1-2; no reliable D call. Germline loops: CDR1 SGDLS, CDR2 YYNGEE. The CDR3 extends over 13 amino acids. V was shortened by 0 bases and J by 4 bases, with 7 bases between the two germline ends. CDR3 bases: TGTGCCAGCAGCGTAGTGCCGTTCTATGGCTACACCTTC. Amino acid sequence: CASSVVPFYGYTF.

V usage is TRBV7-2 and J usage is TRBJ2-3; D gene unclear. From germline, CDR1 is SGHTA and CDR2 FQGNSA. This CDR3 has 15 residues. V lost 3 bases and J lost 1, with 11 bases in between. CDR3 loop: CASSLPEEGTDTQYF. CDR3 sequence (DNA): TGTGCCAGCAGCTTGCCGGAAGAAGGCACAGATACGCAGTATTTT.

This chain joins TRBV5-1 and TRBJ1-5; D remains ambiguous. From germline, CDR1 is SGHRS and CDR2 YFSETQ. This CDR3 has 15 amino acids. Trimming cost V 2 bases and J 2 bases, with 11 bases left between them. This chain's CDR3 is CASSLLPGGNQPQHF. CDR3 in DNA: TGCGCCAGCAGCTTATTACCCGGGGGCAATCAGCCCCAGCATTTT.

This clone was seen more than once but under ten times. The chain is built from TRBV19 and TRBJ1-2; the D is unclear. The CDR3 spans 12 residues. Germline loops: CDR1 LNHDA, CDR2 SQIVND (reference sequence). V lost 2 bases, J lost 4 bases, and 5 bases lay in between. CDR3: CASSINSYGYTF. For the CDR3, the DNA is TGTGCCAGTAGTATAAACAGCTATGGCTACACCTTC.

The chain carries TRBV5-1 and TRBJ2-5; no firm D call. The V end was cut by 0 bases, the J end by 2 bases, with 8 bases between. Germline CDR1 SGHRS, CDR2 YFSETQ. CDR3 size: 14 residues. The CDR3 protein is CASSLGGIQETQYF. The CDR3 DNA follows: TGCGCCAGCAGCTTGGGGGGAATTCAAGAGACCCAGTACTTC.

This clone was counted a single time. The chain is built from TRBV20-1 and TRBJ2-7; D ambiguous. V lost 3 bases to trimming and J lost 2 bases, with 14 bases between them. This CDR3 has 14 amino acids. CDR1 and CDR2 from the germline V gene are DFQATT and SNEGSKA (reference sequence). CDR3 bases: TGCAGTGCTAGTTCTGGGTTTCATCCCTACGAGCAGTACTTC. This codes for CSASSGFHPYEQYF.

J is TRBJ2-7 and V is TRBV29-1; 9 bases line up with TRBD1. The germline V gene encodes CDR1 SQVTM and CDR2 ANQGSEA. Unmatched junction bases numbered 9, after V lost 6 bases and J lost 6 bases. This CDR3 is built from 13 residues. The CDR3 loop is CSVVPGQGTEQYF. DNA for the CDR3: TGCAGCGTGGTTCCGGGACAGGGAACCGAGCAGTACTTC.

The rearrangement uses TRBV5-1 and TRBJ1-2; no reliable D call. Germline V gene data show CDR1 as SGHRS and CDR2 as YFSETQ. This CDR3 contains 18 residues. Trimming stripped 4 bases from V and 0 bases from J, with 22 bases between. The chain's CDR3 is CASSLKPGQPGPNYGYTF. CDR3 bases: TGCGCCAGCAGCCTCAAGCCCGGGCAGCCTGGACCTAACTATGGCTACACCTTC.

V is TRBV5-6 and J is TRBJ1-2; possibly TRBD1 for D (6 bases). Germline CDR1 reads SGHDT; CDR2 reads YYEEEE. CDR3 length equals 14 residues. V was trimmed by 5 bases and J by 2 bases, leaving 13 bases between them. The CDR3 here is CASRVKGVNYGYTF. CDR3 nucleotide sequence: TGTGCCAGCAGAGTAAAGGGGGTGAACTATGGCTACACCTTC.

V usage is TRBV29-1 and J usage is TRBJ2-7, with D perhaps assigned TRBD1 or TRBD2 (5 bases each). The CDR3 contains 15 residues. The germline CDR1 and CDR2 sequences are SQVTM and ANQGSEA. V was cut by 1 base and J by 2 bases, with 15 bases left in between. The CDR3 region is CSVEVGPGPAYEQYF. CDR3 in DNA: TGCAGCGTTGAAGTGGGACCGGGACCAGCCTACGAGCAGTACTTC.

V is TRBV7-9 and J is TRBJ2-1; D is possibly TRBD1 or TRBD2 (5 bases each). The CDR3 totals 16 residues. CDR1 and CDR2 from the germline V gene are SEHNR and FQNEAQ (reference sequence). Trimming shortened V by 1 base and J by 4 bases, and 14 bases separated the two germline ends. The CDR3 sequence is CASSLEGTWVYNEQFF. CDR3 DNA: TGTGCCAGCAGCTTAGAGGGGACCTGGGTATACAATGAGCAGTTCTTC. The whole variable domain, remainder taken from reference TRBV7-9 and TRBJ2-1, is DTGVSQNPRHKITKRGQNVTFRCDPISEHNRLYWYRQTLGQGPEFLTYFQNEAQLEKSRLLSDRFSAERPKGSFSTLEIQRTEQGDSAMYLCASSLEGTWVYNEQFFGPGTRLTVL.

This CDR3 is CASSMEGSYNSPLHF. CDR3 nucleotides: TGTGCCAGTAGTATGGAAGGGTCCTATAATTCACCCCTCCACTTT. The V and J genes are TRBV19 and TRBJ1-6; D is unclear. There are 15 residues in the CDR3. The germline V gene encodes CDR1 LNHDA and CDR2 SQIVND (reference sequence). The V and J ends lost 3 bases and 1 base respectively, with 7 bases between them.

The chain combines TRBV6-2 or TRBV6-3 with TRBJ2-7; 8 nucleotides agree with TRBD1. The V segment lost 6 bases and the J segment 5 bases; nucleotides outside the gene matches: 3. The CDR3 is 12 amino acids. Per germline, CDR1 MNHEY and CDR2 SVGEGT. The CDR3 region is CASSSDRDEQYF. CDR3 nucleotides: TGTGCCAGCAGCTCGGACAGGGACGAGCAGTACTTC.

The V gene is TRBV19, the J gene TRBJ1-4; TRBD1 aligns across 7 bases. The CDR3 extends over 13 amino acids. Germline CDR1 reads LNHDA; CDR2 reads SQIVND (reference sequence). J gave up 8 bases and V 6 bases, and 6 bases lay outside the gene matches. The CDR3 protein is CASSIDRDEKLFF. For the CDR3, the DNA is TGTGCCAGTAGCATCGACAGGGACGAAAAACTGTTTTTT.

This clone has only a few counts. The rearrangement uses TRBV7-2 and TRBJ2-1; D may be TRBD1 or TRBD2 (5 bases each). The CDR3 consists of 14 residues. V lost 1 base to trimming and J lost 8 bases, with 12 bases between them. Germline V gives CDR1 SGHTA, CDR2 FQGNSA. In DNA form, the CDR3 reads TGTGCCAGCAGCTTAGGAGGCGAGGGGTATGAGCAGTTCTTC. It specifies CASSLGGEGYEQFF.